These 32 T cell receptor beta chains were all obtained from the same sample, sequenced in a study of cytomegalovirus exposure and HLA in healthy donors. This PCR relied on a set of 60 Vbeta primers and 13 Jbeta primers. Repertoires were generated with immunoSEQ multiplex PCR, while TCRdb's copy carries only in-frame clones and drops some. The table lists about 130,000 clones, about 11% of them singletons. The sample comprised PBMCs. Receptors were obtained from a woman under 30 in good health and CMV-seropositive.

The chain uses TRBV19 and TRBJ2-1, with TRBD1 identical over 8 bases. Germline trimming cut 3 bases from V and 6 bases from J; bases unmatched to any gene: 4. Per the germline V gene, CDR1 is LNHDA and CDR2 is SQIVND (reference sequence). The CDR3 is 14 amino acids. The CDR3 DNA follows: TGTGCCAGTAGTATCTTGACAGGGGCCAATGAGCAGTTCTTC. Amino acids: CASSILTGANEQFF.

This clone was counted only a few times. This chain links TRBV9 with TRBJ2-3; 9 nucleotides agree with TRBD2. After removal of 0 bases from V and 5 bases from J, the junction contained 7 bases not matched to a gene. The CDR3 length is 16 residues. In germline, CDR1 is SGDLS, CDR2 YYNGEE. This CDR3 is CASSVGLAGVIDTQYF. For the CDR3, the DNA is TGTGCCAGCAGCGTAGGATTAGCGGGAGTTATAGATACGCAGTATTTT.

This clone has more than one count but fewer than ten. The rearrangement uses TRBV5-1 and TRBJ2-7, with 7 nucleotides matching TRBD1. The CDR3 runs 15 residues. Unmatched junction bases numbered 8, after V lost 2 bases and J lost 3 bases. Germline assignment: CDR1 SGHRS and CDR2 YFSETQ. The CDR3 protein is CASSFLPGTDYEQYF. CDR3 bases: TGCGCCAGCAGCTTTCTCCCCGGGACAGACTACGAGCAGTACTTC.

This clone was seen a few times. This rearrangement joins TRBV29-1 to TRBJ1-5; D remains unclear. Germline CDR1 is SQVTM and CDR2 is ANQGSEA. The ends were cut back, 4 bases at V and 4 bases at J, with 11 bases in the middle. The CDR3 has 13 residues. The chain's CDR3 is CSVGETGNQPQHF. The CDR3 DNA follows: TGCAGCGTTGGGGAGACGGGGAATCAGCCCCAGCATTTT.

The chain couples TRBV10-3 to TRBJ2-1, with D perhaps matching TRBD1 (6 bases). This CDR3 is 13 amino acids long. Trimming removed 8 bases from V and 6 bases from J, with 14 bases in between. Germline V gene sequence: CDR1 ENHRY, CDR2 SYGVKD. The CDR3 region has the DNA TGTGCCATCGGGGACATTGGAATCAATGAGCAGTTCTTC. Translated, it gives CAIGDIGINEQFF.

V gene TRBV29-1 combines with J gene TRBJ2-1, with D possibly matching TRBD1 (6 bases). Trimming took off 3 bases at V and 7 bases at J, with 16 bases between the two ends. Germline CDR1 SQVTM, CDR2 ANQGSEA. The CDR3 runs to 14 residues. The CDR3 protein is CSVDPTGQQNEQFF. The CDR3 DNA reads TGCAGCGTTGACCCCACCGGACAGCAAAATGAGCAGTTCTTC.

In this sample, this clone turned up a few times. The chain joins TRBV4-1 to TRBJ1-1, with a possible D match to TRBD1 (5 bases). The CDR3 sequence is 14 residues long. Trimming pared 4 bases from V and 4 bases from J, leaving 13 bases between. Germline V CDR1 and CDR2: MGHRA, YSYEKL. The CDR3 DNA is TGCGCCAGCAGCCTTACGCGACAGCGCACTGAAGCTTTCTTT. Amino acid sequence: CASSLTRQRTEAFF.

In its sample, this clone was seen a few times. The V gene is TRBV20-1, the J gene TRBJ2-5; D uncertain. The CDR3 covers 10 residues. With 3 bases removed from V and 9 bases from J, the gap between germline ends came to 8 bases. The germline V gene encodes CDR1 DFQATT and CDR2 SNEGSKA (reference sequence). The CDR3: CSARIEAQYF. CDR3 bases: TGCAGTGCTAGGATTGAGGCCCAGTACTTC.

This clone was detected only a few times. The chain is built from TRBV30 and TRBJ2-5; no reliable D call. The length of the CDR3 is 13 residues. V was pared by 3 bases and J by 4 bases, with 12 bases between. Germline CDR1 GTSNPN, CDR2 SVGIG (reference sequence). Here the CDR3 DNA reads TGTGCCTGGAGGAGAGGCCCGGCAGAGACCCAGTACTTC. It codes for CAWRRGPAETQYF.

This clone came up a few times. In nucleotides, the CDR3 is TGTGCCAGCAGTTCTCCAGGGGGTTGGGCCTATGGCTACACCTTC. It encodes CASSSPGGWAYGYTF. The gene calls are TRBV28 and TRBJ1-2, with 7 bases aligning to TRBD1. The germline CDR1 and CDR2 sequences are MDHEN and SYDVKM. The CDR3 totals 15 residues. V lost 4 bases and J lost 4; bases outside the gene matches: 9.

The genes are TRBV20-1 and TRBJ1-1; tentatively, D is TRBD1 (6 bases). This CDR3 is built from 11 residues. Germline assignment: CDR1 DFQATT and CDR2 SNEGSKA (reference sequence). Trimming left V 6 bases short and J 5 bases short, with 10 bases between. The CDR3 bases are TGCAGTGCCGCAGGGGATACTGAAGCTTTCTTT. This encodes CSAAGDTEAFF.

In DNA, the CDR3 is TGTGCCAGCGGGCTGACTAGCGGGAGACCGGAGTTCTTC. The encoded protein is CASGLTSGRPEFF. The chain carries TRBV6-5 and TRBJ2-1; 12 positions match TRBD2. The CDR3 totals 13 residues. Looked up from germline, CDR1 is MNHEY and CDR2 is SVGAGI. J was trimmed by 14 bases and V by 8 bases; bases with no gene match: 10.

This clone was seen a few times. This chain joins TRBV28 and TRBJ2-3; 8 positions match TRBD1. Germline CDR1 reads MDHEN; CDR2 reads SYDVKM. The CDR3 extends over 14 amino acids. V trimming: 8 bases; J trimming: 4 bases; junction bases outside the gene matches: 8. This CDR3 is CASDAGQVADTQYF. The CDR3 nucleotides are TGTGCCAGCGATGCGGGACAGGTTGCAGATACGCAGTATTTT.

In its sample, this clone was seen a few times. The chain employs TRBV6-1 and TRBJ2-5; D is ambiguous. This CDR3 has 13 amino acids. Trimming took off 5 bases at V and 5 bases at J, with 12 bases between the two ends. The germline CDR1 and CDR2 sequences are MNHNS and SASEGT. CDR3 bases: TGTGCCAGCAGTCGTGGCTTCGGGGAGACCCAGTACTTC. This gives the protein CASSRGFGETQYF.

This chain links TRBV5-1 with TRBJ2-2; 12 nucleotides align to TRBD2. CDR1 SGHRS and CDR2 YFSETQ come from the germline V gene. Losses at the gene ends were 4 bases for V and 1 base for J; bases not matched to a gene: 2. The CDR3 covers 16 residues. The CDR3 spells CASSTTSGRNTGELFF. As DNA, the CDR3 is TGCGCCAGCAGCACGACTAGCGGGAGGAACACCGGGGAGCTGTTTTTT. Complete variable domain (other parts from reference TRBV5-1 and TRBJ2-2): KAGVTQTPRYLIKTRGQQVTLSCSPISGHRSVSWYQQTPGQGLQFLFEYFSETQRNKGNFPGRFSGRQFSNSRSEMNVSTLELGDSALYLCASSTTSGRNTGELFFGEGSRLTVL.

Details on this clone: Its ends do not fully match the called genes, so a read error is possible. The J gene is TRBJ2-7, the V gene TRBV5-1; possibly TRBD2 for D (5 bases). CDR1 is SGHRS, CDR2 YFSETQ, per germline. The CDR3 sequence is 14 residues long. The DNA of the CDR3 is TGCGCTAGCAGCTTGGGTACGGGAATCTACGAGCAGTACTTC. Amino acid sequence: CASSLGTGIYEQYF.

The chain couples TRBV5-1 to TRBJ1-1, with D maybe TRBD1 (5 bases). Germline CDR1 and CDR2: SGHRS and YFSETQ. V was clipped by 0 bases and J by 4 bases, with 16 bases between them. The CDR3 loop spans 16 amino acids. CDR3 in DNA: TGCGCCAGCAGCTTGGTTGGTTTGGGGGGAAGCACTGAAGCTTTCTTT. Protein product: CASSLVGLGGSTEAFF. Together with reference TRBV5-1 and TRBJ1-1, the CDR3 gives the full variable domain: KAGVTQTPRYLIKTRGQQVTLSCSPISGHRSVSWYQQTPGQGLQFLFEYFSETQRNKGNFPGRFSGRQFSNSRSEMNVSTLELGDSALYLCASSLVGLGGSTEAFFGQGTRLTVV.

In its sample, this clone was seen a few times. The CDR3 region has the DNA TGTGCCAGCAAAAGGGGGTTAGCGACAGATACGCAGTATTTT. Translating it yields CASKRGLATDTQYF. The chain has TRBV28 and TRBJ2-3; tentatively, D is TRBD1 (6 bases). This CDR3 has 14 amino acids. Between the trimmed V and J ends, which lost 7 bases and 3 bases, there was a span of 14 bases. Germline V gives CDR1 MDHEN, CDR2 SYDVKM.

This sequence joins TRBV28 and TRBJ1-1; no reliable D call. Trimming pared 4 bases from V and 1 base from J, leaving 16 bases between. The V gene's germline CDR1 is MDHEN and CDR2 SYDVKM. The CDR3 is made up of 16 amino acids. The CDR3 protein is CASSSLFGLANTEAFF. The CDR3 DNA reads TGTGCCAGCAGTTCCCTGTTCGGATTAGCGAACACTGAAGCTTTCTTT.

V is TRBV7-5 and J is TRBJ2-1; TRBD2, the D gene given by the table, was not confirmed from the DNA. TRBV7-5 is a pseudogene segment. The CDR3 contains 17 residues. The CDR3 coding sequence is TGTGTCAGAAGCCTAACCTTCAGCGGGAGGCTTCACAATGAGCAGTTCTTC. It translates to CVRSLTFSGRLHNEQFF.

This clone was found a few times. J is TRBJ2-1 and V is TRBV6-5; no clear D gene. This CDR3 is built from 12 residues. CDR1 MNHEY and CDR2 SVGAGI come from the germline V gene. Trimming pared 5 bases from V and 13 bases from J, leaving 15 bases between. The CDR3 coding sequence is TGTGCCAGCAGTAGATCGGGTGGGTCTCAGTTCTTC. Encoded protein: CASSRSGGSQFF.

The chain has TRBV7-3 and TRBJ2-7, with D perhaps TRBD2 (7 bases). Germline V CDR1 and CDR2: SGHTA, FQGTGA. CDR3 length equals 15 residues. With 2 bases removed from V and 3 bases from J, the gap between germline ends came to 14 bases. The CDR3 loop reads CASSLLPGGRYEQYF. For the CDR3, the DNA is TGTGCCAGCAGCTTACTCCCCGGGGGGCGCTACGAGCAGTACTTC.

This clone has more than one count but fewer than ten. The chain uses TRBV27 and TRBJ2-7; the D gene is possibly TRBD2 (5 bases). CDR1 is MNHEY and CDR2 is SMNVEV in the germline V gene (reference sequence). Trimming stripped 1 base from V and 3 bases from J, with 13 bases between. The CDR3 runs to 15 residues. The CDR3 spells CASSLFPGTYYEQYF. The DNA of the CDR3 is TGTGCCAGCAGTTTATTTCCGGGAACTTACTACGAGCAGTACTTC.

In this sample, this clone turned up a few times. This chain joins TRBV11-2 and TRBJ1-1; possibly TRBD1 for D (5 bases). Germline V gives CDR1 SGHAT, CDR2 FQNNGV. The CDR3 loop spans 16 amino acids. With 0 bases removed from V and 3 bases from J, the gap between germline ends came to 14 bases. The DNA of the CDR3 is TGTGCCAGCAGCTTAGAGGTGTCAGGGCAGTACACTGAAGCTTTCTTT. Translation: CASSLEVSGQYTEAFF.

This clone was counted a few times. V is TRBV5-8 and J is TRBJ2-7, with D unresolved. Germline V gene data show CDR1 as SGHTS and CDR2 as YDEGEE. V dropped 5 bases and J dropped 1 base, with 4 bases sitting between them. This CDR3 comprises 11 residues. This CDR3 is CASSYSYEQYF. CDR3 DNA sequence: TGTGCCAGCAGTTATTCCTACGAGCAGTACTTC.

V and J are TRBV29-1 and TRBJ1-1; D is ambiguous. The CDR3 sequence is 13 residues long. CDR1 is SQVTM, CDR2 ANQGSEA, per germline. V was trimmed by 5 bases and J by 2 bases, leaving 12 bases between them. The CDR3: CSVLGGGNTEAFF. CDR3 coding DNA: TGCAGCGTTTTGGGCGGAGGAAACACTGAAGCTTTCTTT.

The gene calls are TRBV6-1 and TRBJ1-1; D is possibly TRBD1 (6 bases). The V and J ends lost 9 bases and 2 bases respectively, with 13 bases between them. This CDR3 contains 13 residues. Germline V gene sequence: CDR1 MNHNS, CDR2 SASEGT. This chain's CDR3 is CASRGRGNTEAFF. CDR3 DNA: TGTGCCAGTAGGGGCAGGGGCAACACTGAAGCTTTCTTT.

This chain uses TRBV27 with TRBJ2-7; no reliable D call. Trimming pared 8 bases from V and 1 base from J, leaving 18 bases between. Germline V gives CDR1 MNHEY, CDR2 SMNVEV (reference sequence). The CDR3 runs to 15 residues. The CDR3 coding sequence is TGTGCCAGCGGAACCCCCGTTGGGCCTTCCTACGAGCAGTACTTC. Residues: CASGTPVGPSYEQYF.

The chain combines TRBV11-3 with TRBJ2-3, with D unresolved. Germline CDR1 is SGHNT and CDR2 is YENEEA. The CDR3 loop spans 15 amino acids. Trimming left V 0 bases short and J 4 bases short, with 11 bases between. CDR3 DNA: TGTGCCAGCAGCTTAGATCCCCCCCCGGCAGATACGCAGTATTTT. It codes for CASSLDPPPADTQYF.

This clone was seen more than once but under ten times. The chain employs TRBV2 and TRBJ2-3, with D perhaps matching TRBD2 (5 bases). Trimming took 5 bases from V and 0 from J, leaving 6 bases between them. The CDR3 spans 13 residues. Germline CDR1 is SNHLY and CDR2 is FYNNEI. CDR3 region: CASSKRSTDTQYF. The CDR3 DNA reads TGTGCCAGCAGTAAGCGGAGCACAGATACGCAGTATTTT.

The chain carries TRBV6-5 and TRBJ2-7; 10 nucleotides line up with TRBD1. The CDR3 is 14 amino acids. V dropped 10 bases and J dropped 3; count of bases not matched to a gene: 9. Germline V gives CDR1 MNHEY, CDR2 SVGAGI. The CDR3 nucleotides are TGTGCCACCTCCTCCGGGACAGGGGTCTACGAGCAGTACTTC. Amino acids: CATSSGTGVYEQYF.

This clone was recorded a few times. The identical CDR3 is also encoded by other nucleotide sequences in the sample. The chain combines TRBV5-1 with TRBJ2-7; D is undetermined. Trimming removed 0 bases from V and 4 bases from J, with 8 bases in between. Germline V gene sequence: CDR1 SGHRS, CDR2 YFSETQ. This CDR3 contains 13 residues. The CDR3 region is CASSLVGGYEQYF. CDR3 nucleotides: TGCGCCAGCAGCTTGGTCGGCGGATACGAGCAGTACTTC. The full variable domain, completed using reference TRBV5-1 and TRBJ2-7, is KAGVTQTPRYLIKTRGQQVTLSCSPISGHRSVSWYQQTPGQGLQFLFEYFSETQRNKGNFPGRFSGRQFSNSRSEMNVSTLELGDSALYLCASSLVGGYEQYFGPGTRLTVT.